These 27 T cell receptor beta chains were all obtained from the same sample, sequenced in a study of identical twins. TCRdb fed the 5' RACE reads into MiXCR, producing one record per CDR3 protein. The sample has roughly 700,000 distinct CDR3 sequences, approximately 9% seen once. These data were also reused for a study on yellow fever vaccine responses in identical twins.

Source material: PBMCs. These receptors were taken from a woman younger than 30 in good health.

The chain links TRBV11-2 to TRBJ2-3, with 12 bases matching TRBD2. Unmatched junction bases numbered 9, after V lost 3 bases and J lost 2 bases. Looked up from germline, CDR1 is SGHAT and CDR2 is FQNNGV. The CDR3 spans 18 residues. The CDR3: CASSFRSPSGRDTDTQYF. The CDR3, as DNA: TGTGCCAGCAGCTTCCGGTCGCCTAGCGGGAGGGACACAGATACGCAGTATTTT.

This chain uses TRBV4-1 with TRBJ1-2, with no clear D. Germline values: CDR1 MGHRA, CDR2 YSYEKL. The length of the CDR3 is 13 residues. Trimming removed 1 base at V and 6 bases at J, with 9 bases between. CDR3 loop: CASSQGGVHGYTF. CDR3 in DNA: TGCGCCAGCAGCCAAGGAGGAGTTCATGGCTACACCTTC.

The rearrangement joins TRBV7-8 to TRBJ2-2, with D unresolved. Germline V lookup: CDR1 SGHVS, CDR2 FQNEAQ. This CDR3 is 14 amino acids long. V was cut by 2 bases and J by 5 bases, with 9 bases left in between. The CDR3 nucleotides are TGTGCCAGCAGCTTACCCGTTTGGACCGGGGAGCTGTTTTTT. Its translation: CASSLPVWTGELFF.

CDR3 sequence: CASSLGSPLYNEQFF. CDR3 nucleotide sequence: TGCGCCAGCAGCTTGGGAAGTCCCCTTTACAATGAGCAGTTCTTC. The rearrangement links TRBV5-1 to TRBJ2-1, with D unclear. Per germline, CDR1 SGHRS and CDR2 YFSETQ. V dropped 0 bases and J dropped 4 bases, with 11 bases sitting between them. The CDR3 is 15 amino acids.

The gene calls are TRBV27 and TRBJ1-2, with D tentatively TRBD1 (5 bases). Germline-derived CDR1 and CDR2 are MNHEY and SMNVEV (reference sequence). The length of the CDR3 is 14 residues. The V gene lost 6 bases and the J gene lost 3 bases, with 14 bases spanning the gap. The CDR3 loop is CASRRREEDYGYTF. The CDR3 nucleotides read TGTGCCAGCAGGCGCAGGGAGGAGGACTATGGCTACACCTTC.

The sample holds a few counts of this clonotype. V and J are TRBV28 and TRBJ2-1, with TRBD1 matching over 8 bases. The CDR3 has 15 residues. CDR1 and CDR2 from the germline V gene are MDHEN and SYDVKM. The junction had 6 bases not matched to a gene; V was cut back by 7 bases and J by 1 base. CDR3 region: CASTRDRGSYNEQFF. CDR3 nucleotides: TGTGCCAGCACCCGAGACAGGGGTTCCTACAATGAGCAGTTCTTC.

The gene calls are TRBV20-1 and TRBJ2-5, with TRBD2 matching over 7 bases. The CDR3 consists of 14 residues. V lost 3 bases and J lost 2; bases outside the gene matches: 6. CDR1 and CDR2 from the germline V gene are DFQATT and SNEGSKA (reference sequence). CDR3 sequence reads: CSARASGLQETQYF. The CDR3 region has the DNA TGCAGTGCTAGGGCTAGCGGCCTACAAGAGACCCAGTACTTC.

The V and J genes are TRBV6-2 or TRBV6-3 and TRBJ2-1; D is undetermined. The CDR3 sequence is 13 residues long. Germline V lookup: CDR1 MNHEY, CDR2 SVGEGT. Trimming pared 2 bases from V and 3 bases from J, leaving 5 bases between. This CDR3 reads CASSYVIYNEQFF. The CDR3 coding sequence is TGTGCCAGCAGTTACGTCATCTACAATGAGCAGTTCTTC.

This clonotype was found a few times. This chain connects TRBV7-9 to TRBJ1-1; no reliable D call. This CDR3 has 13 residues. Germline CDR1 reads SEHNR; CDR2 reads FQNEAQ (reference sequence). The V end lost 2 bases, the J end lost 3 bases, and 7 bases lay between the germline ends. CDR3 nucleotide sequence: TGTGCCAGCAGCTTATTTGGTCACACTGAAGCTTTCTTT. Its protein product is CASSLFGHTEAFF.

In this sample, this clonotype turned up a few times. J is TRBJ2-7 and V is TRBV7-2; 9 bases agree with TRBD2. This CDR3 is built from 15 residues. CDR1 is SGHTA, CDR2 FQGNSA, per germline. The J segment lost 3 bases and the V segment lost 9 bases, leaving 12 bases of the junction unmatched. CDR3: CARWGLAGPYYEQYF. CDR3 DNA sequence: TGTGCCAGGTGGGGCCTAGCGGGACCATACTACGAGCAGTACTTC.

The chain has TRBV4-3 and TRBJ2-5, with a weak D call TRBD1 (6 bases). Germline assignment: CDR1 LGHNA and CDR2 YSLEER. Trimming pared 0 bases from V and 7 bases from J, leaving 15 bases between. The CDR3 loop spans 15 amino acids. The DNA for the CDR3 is TGCGCCAGCAGCCAAGATCCCAGGGGTAGTGGGACCCAGTACTTC. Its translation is CASSQDPRGSGTQYF.

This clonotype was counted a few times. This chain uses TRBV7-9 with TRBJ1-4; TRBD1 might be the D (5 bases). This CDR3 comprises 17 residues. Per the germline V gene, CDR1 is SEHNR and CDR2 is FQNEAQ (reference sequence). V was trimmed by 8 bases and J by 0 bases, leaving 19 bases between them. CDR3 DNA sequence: TGTGCCAGCTGCCCTTACCTTGGGGGGACAACTAATGAAAAACTGTTTTTT. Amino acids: CASCPYLGGTTNEKLFF.

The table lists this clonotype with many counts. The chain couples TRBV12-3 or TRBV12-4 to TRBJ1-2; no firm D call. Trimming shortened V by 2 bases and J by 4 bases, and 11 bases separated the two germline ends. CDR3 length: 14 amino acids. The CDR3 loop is CASSLYESSYGYTF. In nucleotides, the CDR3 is TGTGCCAGCAGTTTATACGAGAGTTCCTATGGCTACACCTTC.

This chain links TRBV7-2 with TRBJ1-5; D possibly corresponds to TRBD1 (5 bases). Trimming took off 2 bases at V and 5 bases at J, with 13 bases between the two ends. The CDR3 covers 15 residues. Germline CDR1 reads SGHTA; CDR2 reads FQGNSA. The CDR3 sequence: CASSLILGGDQPQHF. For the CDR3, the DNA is TGTGCCAGCAGCTTAATTTTGGGGGGAGATCAGCCCCAGCATTTT.

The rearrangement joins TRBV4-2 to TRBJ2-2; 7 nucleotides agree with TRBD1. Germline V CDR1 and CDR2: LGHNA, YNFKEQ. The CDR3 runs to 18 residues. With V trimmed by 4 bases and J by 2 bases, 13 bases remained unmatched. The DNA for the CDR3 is TGTGCCAGCAGCCTATATTACCACAGGGGACCTAACACCGGGGAGCTGTTTTTT. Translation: CASSLYYHRGPNTGELFF.

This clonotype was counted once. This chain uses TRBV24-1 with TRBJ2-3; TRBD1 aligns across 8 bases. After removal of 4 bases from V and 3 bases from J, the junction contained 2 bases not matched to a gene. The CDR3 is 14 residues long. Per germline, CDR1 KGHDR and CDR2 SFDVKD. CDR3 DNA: TGTGCCACCAGTGACGGGACAGGAACAGATACGCAGTATTTT. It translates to CATSDGTGTDTQYF.

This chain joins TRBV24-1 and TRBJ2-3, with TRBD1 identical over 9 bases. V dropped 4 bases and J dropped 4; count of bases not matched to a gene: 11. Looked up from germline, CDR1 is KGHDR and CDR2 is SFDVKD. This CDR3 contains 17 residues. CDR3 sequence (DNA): TGTGCCACCAGTGAACCGACAGGGGGAAGTATAGCAGATACGCAGTATTTT. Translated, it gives CATSEPTGGSIADTQYF.

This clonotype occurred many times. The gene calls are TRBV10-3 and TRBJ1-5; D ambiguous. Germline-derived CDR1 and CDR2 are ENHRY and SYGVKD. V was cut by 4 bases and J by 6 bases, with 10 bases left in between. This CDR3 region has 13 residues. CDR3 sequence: CAISGGLAQPQHF. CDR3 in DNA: TGTGCCATCAGTGGAGGTCTGGCTCAGCCCCAGCATTTT.

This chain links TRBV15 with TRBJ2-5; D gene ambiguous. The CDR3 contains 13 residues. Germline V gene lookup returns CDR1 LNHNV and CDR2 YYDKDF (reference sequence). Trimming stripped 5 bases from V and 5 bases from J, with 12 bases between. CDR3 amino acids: CATSRSIGETQYF. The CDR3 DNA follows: TGTGCCACCAGCCGCTCCATCGGTGAGACCCAGTACTTC.

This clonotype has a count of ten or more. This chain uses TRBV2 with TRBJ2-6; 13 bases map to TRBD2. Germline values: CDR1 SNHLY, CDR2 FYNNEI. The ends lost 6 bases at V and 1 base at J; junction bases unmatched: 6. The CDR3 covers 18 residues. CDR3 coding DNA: TGTGCCAGCAGCGAGACTAGCGGGGGGCCATCTGGGGCCAACGTCCTGACTTTC. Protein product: CASSETSGGPSGANVLTF.

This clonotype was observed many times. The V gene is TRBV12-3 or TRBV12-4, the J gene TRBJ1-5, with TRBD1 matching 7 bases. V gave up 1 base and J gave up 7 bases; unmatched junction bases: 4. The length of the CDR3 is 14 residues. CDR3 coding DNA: TGTGCCAGCAGTTTAGGACAGGGAAGGCAGCCCCAGCATTTT. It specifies CASSLGQGRQPQHF.

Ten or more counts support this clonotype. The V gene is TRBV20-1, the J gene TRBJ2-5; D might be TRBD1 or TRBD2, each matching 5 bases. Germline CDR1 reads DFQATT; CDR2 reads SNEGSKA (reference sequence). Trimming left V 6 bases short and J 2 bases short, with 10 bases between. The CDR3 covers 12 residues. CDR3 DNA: TGCAGTGCCGGGACCACACAAGAGACCCAGTACTTC. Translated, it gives CSAGTTQETQYF.

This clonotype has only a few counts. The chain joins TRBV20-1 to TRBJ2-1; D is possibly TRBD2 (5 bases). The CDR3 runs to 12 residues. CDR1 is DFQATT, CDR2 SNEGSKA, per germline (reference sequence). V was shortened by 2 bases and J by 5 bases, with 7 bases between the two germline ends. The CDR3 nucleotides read TGCAGTGCTAGAAGGACTCACAATGAGCAGTTCTTC. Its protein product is CSARRTHNEQFF.

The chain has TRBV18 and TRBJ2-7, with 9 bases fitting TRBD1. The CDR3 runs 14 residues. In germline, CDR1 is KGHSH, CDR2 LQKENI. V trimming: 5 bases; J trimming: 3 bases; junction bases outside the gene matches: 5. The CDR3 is CASSTTGQGYEQYF. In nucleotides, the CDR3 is TGTGCCAGCTCAACTACGGGACAGGGCTACGAGCAGTACTTC.

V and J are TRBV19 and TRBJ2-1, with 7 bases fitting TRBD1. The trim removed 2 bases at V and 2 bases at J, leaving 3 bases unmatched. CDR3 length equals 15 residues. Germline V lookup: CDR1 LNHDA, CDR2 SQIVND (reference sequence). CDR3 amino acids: CASSIRGQAYNEQFF. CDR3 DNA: TGTGCCAGTAGTATAAGAGGACAGGCCTACAATGAGCAGTTCTTC.

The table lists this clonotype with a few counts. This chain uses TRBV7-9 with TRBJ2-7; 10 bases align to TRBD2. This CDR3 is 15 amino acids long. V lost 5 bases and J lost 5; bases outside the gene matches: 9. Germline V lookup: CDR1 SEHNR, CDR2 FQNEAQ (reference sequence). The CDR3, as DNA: TGTGCCAGCAGCCCCGGAGGGACTAGCGCGGACGAGCAGTACTTC. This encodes CASSPGGTSADEQYF. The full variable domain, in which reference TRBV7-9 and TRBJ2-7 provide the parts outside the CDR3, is DTGVSQNPRHKITKRGQNVTFRCDPISEHNRLYWYRQTLGQGPEFLTYFQNEAQLEKSRLLSDRFSAERPKGSFSTLEIQRTEQGDSAMYLCASSPGGTSADEQYFGPGTRLTVT.

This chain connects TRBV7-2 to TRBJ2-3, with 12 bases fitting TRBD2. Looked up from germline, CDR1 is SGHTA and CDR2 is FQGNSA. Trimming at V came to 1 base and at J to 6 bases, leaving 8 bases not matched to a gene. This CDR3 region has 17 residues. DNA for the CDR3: TGTGCCAGCAGCTTAGGGGCTAGCGGGGGGGCCAGGGATACGCAGTATTTT. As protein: CASSLGASGGARDTQYF.